The 15 T cell receptor beta chains given below trace back to one sample, sequenced in a study of T cells in Graves' hyperthyroidism and ophthalmopathy. RNA transcripts provided the source from which TCR beta CDR3 regions were amplified. RT-PCR in the first round (using the HTBI primer set) targeted the TCR CDR3. TCRdb processed the multiplex PCR reads anew with MiXCR; each CDR3 protein has one entry. The sample lists around 690,000 distinct CDR3 sequences, roughly 17% occurring once. The sequencing input was blood. These receptors were obtained from a man aged 50 or older with Graves' hyperthyroidism.

At least ten counts were recorded for this clonotype. This chain joins TRBV10-3 and TRBJ2-5; 10 nucleotides align to TRBD2. V shed 3 bases and J 2 bases; nucleotides not matched to a gene: 6. The germline CDR1 and CDR2 sequences are ENHRY and SYGVKD. The length of the CDR3 is 16 residues. The CDR3 DNA is TGTGCCATCAGTGATTTCCTAGCGGGGGTTCAAGAGACCCAGTACTTC. Amino acids: CAISDFLAGVQETQYF.

This clonotype was counted a few times. CDR3 amino acids: CASSEWEGVGTDTQYF. The CDR3, as DNA: TGTGCCAGCAGTGAATGGGAGGGAGTGGGCACAGATACGCAGTATTTT. The V call is TRBV25-1, the J call TRBJ2-3; 7 bases align to TRBD2. The CDR3 runs 16 residues. V dropped 1 base and J dropped 1; count of bases not matched to a gene: 5. Germline loops: CDR1 MGHDK, CDR2 SYGVNS.

The chain combines TRBV20-1 with TRBJ2-1; D gene ambiguous. The CDR3 consists of 15 residues. V gave up 5 bases and J gave up 0 bases, with 14 bases separating them. The V gene's germline CDR1 is DFQATT and CDR2 SNEGSKA (reference sequence). The CDR3 spells CSAQETVSSYNEQFF. The CDR3, as DNA: TGCAGTGCTCAAGAGACCGTCAGCTCCTACAATGAGCAGTTCTTC.

This clonotype was observed at least ten times. The rearrangement links TRBV28 to TRBJ1-5; D is unresolved. In germline, CDR1 is MDHEN, CDR2 SYDVKM. There are 14 residues in the CDR3. Trimming took 7 bases from V and 1 from J, leaving 11 bases between them. The CDR3 is CASTLWESNQPQHF. The CDR3 DNA reads TGTGCCAGCACCCTATGGGAGAGCAATCAGCCCCAGCATTTT.

Here the CDR3 reads CATSDAQQTSSYNEQFF. The CDR3 DNA reads as TGTGCCACCAGTGATGCCCAACAGACTAGTTCCTACAATGAGCAGTTCTTC. V and J are TRBV24-1 and TRBJ2-1; D may be TRBD2 (6 bases). V was shortened by 3 bases and J by 1 base, with 15 bases between the two germline ends. The germline V gene encodes CDR1 KGHDR and CDR2 SFDVKD. This CDR3 has 17 amino acids.

This clonotype was counted only a few times. The V and J genes are TRBV19 and TRBJ2-6, with 8 bases that match TRBD1. Trimming took 3 bases from V and 4 from J; bases not matched to a gene: 5. This CDR3 is built from 16 residues. Per germline, CDR1 LNHDA and CDR2 SQIVND (reference sequence). The CDR3 loop reads CASSILTGAGANVLTF. The CDR3 nucleotides read TGTGCCAGTAGTATTCTGACAGGGGCCGGGGCCAACGTCCTGACTTTC.

Concerning this clonotype: Just one base apart from a much larger clone, this may be a read error. J is TRBJ1-1 and V is TRBV7-9; maybe TRBD1 (6 bases). The CDR3 sequence is 14 residues long. Germline V lookup: CDR1 SEHNR, CDR2 FQNEAQ (reference sequence). In DNA form, the CDR3 reads TGTGCCAGCAGCGCCGGGGTCCAGGGGACTGAAGCTTTATTT. It translates to CASSAGVQGTEALF.

This clonotype has more than one count but fewer than ten. This chain joins TRBV7-9 and TRBJ2-5; 9 bases are a match to TRBD1. The CDR3 runs 15 residues. V lost 2 bases and J lost 5; bases outside the gene matches: 6. Germline CDR1 is SEHNR and CDR2 is FQNEAQ (reference sequence). As DNA, the CDR3 is TGTGCCAGCAGCTTAACGGGACAGGGTACGGAGACCCAGTACTTC. Translating gives CASSLTGQGTETQYF.

Many counts were recorded for this clonotype. The V and J genes are TRBV30 and TRBJ1-1; the D gene is possibly TRBD1 (5 bases). This CDR3 is 13 amino acids long. Trimming took 0 bases from V and 5 from J, leaving 10 bases between them. CDR1 is GTSNPN, CDR2 SVGIG, per germline (reference sequence). The CDR3 DNA reads as TGTGCCTGGAGTGTCACTTGGGGGACTGAAGCTTTCTTT. It encodes CAWSVTWGTEAFF.

This clonotype was found many times. The chain carries TRBV5-1 and TRBJ2-7; TRBD1 matches 8 bases. The CDR3 is 14 amino acids. Germline CDR1 is SGHRS and CDR2 is YFSETQ. Trimming removed 2 bases from V and 7 bases from J; junction bases left unmatched: 8. CDR3 coding DNA: TGCGCCAGCAGCTTAGGACAGGGTATAGAGGAGCAGTACTTC. Amino acid sequence: CASSLGQGIEEQYF.

At least ten counts were recorded for this clonotype. The chain joins TRBV10-1 to TRBJ1-1; no reliable D call. Per the germline V gene, CDR1 is WNHNN and CDR2 is SYGVQD (reference sequence). This CDR3 contains 13 residues. V was clipped by 5 bases and J by 5 bases, with 12 bases between them. The DNA for the CDR3 is TGCGCCAGCAGTAGAGGAACGGATACTGAAGCTTTCTTT. Its translation: CASSRGTDTEAFF.

The table lists this clonotype with a few counts. The chain carries TRBV5-8 and TRBJ2-1; D gene uncertain. CDR3 length equals 20 residues. Per the germline V gene, CDR1 is SGHTS and CDR2 is YDEGEE. V was cut by 2 bases and J by 4 bases, with 28 bases left in between. CDR3 region: CASSLTISAQTVSKYNEQFF. In DNA form, the CDR3 reads TGTGCCAGCAGCTTAACGATTTCAGCCCAGACTGTTTCAAAGTACAATGAGCAGTTCTTC.

This clonotype was recorded a few times. V and J are TRBV20-1 and TRBJ2-7; D unresolved. The germline gives CDR1 DFQATT, CDR2 SNEGSKA (reference sequence). Trimming took off 0 bases at V and 5 bases at J, with 8 bases between the two ends. This CDR3 has 12 amino acids. The CDR3 protein is CSARENRNEQYF. The CDR3 DNA reads as TGCAGTGCTAGAGAGAACCGCAACGAGCAGTACTTC.

This clonotype was seen ten or more times. This chain joins TRBV28 and TRBJ1-1; D is unclear. The CDR3 extends over 13 amino acids. Germline V CDR1 and CDR2: MDHEN, SYDVKM. Trimming removed 2 bases at V and 4 bases at J, with 8 bases between. The CDR3 DNA follows: TGTGCCAGCAGTTTACCCCTCGCCACTGAAGCTTTCTTT. This codes for CASSLPLATEAFF.

This clonotype was observed at least ten times. CDR3 in amino acids: CASSVTGYGYTF. The CDR3 DNA reads TGTGCCAGCAGCGTAACTGGCTATGGCTACACCTTC. V gene TRBV9 combines with J gene TRBJ1-2; D uncertain. This CDR3 has 12 amino acids. Germline assignment: CDR1 SGDLS and CDR2 YYNGEE. V lost 1 base and J lost 4, with 5 bases in between.